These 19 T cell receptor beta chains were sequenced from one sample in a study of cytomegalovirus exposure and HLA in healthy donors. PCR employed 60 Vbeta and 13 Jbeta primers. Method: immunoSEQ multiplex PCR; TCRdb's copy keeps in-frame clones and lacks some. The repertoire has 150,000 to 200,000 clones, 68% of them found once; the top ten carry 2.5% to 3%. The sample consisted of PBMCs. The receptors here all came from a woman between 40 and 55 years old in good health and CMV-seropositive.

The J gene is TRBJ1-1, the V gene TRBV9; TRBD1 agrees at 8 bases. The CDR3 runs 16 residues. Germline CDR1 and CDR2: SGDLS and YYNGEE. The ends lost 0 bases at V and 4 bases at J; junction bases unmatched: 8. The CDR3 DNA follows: TGTGCCAGCAGCGTAGCCTCCAGGGGGCTAAGCACTGAAGCTTTCTTT. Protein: CASSVASRGLSTEAFF.

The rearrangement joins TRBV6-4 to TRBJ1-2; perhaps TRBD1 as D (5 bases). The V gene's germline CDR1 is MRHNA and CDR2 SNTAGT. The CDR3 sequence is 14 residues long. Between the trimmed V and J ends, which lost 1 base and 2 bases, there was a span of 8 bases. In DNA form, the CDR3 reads TGTGCCAGCAGTGACTACCCAGGGAACTATGGCTACACCTTC. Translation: CASSDYPGNYGYTF.

CDR3 DNA sequence: TGTGCCAGCAGTTACGGGGGGGAGGCCTACGAGCAGTACTTC. Amino acid sequence: CASSYGGEAYEQYF. The V and J genes are TRBV6-5 and TRBJ2-7; 7 bases match TRBD2. The CDR3 spans 14 residues. Germline CDR1 MNHEY, CDR2 SVGAGI. The V gene end was trimmed by 2 bases and the J gene end by 2 bases; junction bases not matched to a gene: 3.

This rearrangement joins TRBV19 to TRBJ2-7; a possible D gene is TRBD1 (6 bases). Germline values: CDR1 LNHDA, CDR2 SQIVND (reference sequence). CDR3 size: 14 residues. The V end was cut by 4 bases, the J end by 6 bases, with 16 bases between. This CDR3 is CASSTGTGSVEQYF. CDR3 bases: TGTGCCAGTAGTACCGGTACAGGGTCGGTCGAGCAGTACTTC.

CDR3 in amino acids: CASSLVGRVTGELFF. CDR3 bases: TGTGCCAGCAGCTTAGTGGGCAGGGTCACCGGGGAGCTGTTTTTT. This sequence joins TRBV7-2 and TRBJ2-2; D possibly corresponds to TRBD1 (5 bases). This CDR3 is 15 amino acids long. Germline CDR1 and CDR2: SGHTA and FQGNSA. Trimming cost V 1 base and J 4 bases, with 10 bases left between them.

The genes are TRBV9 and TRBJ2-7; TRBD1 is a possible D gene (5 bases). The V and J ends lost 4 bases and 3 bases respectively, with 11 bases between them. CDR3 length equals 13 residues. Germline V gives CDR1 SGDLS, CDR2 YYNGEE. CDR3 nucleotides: TGTGCCAGCAGCTCCCCAGGGAACTACGAGCAGTACTTC. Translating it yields CASSSPGNYEQYF. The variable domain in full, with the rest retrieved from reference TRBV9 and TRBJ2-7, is DSGVTQTPKHLITATGQRVTLRCSPRSGDLSVYWYQQSLDQGLQFLIQYYNGEERAKGNILERFSAQQFPDLHSELNLSSLELGDSALYFCASSSPGNYEQYFGPGTRLTVT.

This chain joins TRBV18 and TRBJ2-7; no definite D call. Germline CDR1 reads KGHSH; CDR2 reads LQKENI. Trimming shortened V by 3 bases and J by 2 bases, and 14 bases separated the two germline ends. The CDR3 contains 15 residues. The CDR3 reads CASSPRSSQPYEQYF. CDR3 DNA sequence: TGTGCCAGCTCACCGAGATCGTCACAGCCCTACGAGCAGTACTTC.

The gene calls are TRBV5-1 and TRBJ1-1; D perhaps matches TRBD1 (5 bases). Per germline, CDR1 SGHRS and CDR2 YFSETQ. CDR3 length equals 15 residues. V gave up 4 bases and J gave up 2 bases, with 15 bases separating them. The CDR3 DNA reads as TGCGCCAGCAGCCCGGGGGGGGACCCTAACACTGAAGCTTTCTTT. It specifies CASSPGGDPNTEAFF.

CDR3 DNA: TGTGCCAGCAGCCCCCAGGGGGCGAGGACAGATACGCAGTATTTT. Translated: CASSPQGARTDTQYF. This chain joins TRBV5-4 and TRBJ2-3; 8 nucleotides line up with TRBD1. The V gene's germline CDR1 is SGHNT and CDR2 YYREEE (reference sequence). The V and J ends lost 4 bases and 3 bases, in that order; junction bases with no gene match: 7. This CDR3 region has 15 residues.

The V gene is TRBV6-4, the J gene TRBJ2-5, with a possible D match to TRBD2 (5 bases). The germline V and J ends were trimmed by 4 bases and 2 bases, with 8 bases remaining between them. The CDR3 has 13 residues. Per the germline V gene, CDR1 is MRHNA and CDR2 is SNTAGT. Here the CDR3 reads CASSAGEQETQYF. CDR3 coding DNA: TGTGCCAGCAGTGCCGGGGAACAAGAGACCCAGTACTTC.

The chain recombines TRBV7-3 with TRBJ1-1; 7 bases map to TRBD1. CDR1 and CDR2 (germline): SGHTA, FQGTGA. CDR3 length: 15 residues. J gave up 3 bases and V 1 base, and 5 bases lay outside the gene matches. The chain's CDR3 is CASSLNIQGDTEAFF. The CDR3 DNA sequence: TGTGCCAGCAGCTTAAATATTCAGGGGGACACTGAAGCTTTCTTT. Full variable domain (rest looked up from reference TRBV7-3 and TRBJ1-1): GAGVSQTPSNKVTEKGKYVELRCDPISGHTALYWYRQSLGQGPEFLIYFQGTGAADDSGLPNDRFFAVRPEGSVSTLKIQRTERGDSAVYLCASSLNIQGDTEAFFGQGTRLTVV.

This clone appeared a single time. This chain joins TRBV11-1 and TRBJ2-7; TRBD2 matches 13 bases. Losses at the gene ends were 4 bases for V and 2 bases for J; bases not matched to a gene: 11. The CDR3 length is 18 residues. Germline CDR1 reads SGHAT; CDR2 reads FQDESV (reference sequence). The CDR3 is CASSSLRTSGSLAYEQYF. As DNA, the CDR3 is TGTGCCAGCAGCTCCCTGCGGACTAGCGGGAGTTTAGCCTACGAGCAGTACTTC.

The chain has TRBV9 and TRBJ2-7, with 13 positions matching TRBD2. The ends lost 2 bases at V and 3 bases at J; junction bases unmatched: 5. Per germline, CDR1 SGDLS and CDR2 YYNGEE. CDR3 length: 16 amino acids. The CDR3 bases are TGTGCCAGCAGCGTGGGGGGGACTAGCGGGAACTACGAGCAGTACTTC. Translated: CASSVGGTSGNYEQYF. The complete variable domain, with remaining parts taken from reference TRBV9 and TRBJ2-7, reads DSGVTQTPKHLITATGQRVTLRCSPRSGDLSVYWYQQSLDQGLQFLIQYYNGEERAKGNILERFSAQQFPDLHSELNLSSLELGDSALYFCASSVGGTSGNYEQYFGPGTRLTVT.

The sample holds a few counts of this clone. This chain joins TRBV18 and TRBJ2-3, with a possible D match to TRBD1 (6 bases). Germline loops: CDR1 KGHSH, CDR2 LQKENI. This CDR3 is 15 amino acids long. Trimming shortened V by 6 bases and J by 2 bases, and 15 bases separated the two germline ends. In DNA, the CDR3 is TGTGCCAGCTCCCCCGAAGGACAGTACACAGATACGCAGTATTTT. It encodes CASSPEGQYTDTQYF.

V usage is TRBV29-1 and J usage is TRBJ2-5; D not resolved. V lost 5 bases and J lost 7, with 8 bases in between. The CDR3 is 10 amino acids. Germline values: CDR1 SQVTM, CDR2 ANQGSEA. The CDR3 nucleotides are TGCAGCGTTTCCGAGGTGACCCAGTACTTC. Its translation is CSVSEVTQYF. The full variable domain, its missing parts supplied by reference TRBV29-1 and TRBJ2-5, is SAVISQKPSRDICQRGTSLTIQCQVDSQVTMMFWYRQQPGQSLTLIATANQGSEATYESGFVIDKFPISRPNLTFSTLTVSNMSPEDSSIYLCSVSEVTQYFGPGTRLLVL.

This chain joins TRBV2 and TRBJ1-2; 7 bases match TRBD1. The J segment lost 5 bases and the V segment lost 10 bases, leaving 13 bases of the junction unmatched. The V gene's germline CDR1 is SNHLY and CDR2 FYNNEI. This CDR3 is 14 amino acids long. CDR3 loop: CATFTGQVEYGYTF. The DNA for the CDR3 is TGTGCCACCTTCACTGGACAGGTGGAATATGGCTACACCTTC.

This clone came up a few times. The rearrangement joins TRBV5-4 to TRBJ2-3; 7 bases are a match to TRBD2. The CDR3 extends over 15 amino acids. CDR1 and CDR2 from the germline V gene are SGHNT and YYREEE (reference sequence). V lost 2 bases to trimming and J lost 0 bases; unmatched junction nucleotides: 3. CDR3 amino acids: CASSLRTRSTDTQYF. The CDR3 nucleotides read TGTGCCAGCAGCTTAAGGACTAGAAGCACAGATACGCAGTATTTT.

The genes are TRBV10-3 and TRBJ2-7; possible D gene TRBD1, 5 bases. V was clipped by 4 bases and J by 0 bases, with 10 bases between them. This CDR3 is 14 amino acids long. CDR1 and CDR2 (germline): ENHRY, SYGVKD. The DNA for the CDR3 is TGTGCCATCAGTGTAAGTACAGGCTCCTACGAGCAGTACTTC. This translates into CAISVSTGSYEQYF.

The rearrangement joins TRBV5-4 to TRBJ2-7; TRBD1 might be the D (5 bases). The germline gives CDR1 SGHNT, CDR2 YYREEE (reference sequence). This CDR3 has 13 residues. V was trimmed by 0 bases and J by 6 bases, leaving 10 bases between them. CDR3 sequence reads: CASSLDLGAEQYF. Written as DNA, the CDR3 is TGTGCCAGCAGCTTGGACCTAGGGGCCGAGCAGTACTTC. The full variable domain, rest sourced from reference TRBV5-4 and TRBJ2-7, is ETGVTQSPTHLIKTRGQQVTLRCSSQSGHNTVSWYQQALGQGPQFIFQYYREEENGRGNFPPRFSGLQFPNYSSELNVNALELDDSALYLCASSLDLGAEQYFGPGTRLTVT.